These 25 T cell receptor beta chains came from one sample sequenced in a study of OX40 agonist ivuxolimab in advanced cancers. The protocol was immunoSEQ multiplex PCR, while the TCRdb copy is restricted to in-frame clones and leaves out a portion. The sample gives over 75,000 clones, about 90% of which show up once; about 9% is in the top ten. The sequences come from CD4+ or CD8+ T cells sorted from blood, collected in a trial of the OX40 agonist ivuxolimab. The receptors derive from an adult with an advanced solid tumor such as melanoma, head and neck, liver or kidney cancer.

This clone was picked up one time. The V gene is TRBV27, the J gene TRBJ1-2; tentative D call: TRBD1 (5 bases). Trimming removed 3 bases from V and 4 bases from J, with 9 bases in between. The CDR3 length is 13 residues. The germline V gene encodes CDR1 MNHEY and CDR2 SMNVEV (reference sequence). The CDR3 bases are TGTGCCAGCAGTTTTGGGGGTACCTATGGCTACACCTTC. It translates to CASSFGGTYGYTF.

The chain joins TRBV9 to TRBJ2-7; 11 bases agree with TRBD1. The CDR3 contains 12 residues. Germline CDR1 and CDR2: SGDLS and YYNGEE. J was trimmed by 4 bases and V by 7 bases; bases with no gene match: 1. The CDR3 loop reads CASGTGGYEQYF. The CDR3 DNA reads as TGTGCCAGCGGGACAGGGGGATACGAGCAGTACTTC.

This chain uses TRBV19 with TRBJ1-1, with D uncertain. V shed 5 bases and J shed 1 base, with 8 bases lying between them. Germline lookup yields CDR1 LNHDA and CDR2 SQIVND (reference sequence). The CDR3 covers 13 residues. CDR3 residues: CASSQGANTEAFF. In DNA form, the CDR3 reads TGTGCCAGTAGTCAAGGCGCGAACACTGAAGCTTTCTTT. Supplemented by reference TRBV19 and TRBJ1-1, the full variable domain reads DGGITQSPKYLFRKEGQNVTLSCEQNLNHDAMYWYRQDPGQGLRLIYYSQIVNDFQKGDIAEGYSVSREKKESFPLTVTSAQKNPTAFYLCASSQGANTEAFFGQGTRLTVV.

This chain joins TRBV10-2 and TRBJ2-3; TRBD2 might be the D (6 bases). Trimming took off 6 bases at V and 5 bases at J, with 18 bases between the two ends. The CDR3 is 15 residues long. Germline CDR1 and CDR2: WSHSY and SAAADI. CDR3 sequence: CASRFLARGEDTQYF. In DNA form, the CDR3 reads TGCGCCAGCAGATTCCTAGCGCGGGGAGAAGATACGCAGTATTTT.

V and J are TRBV5-1 and TRBJ2-5; D unresolved. The J call may be in error: the DNA end matches TRBJ2-7 better. Germline V CDR1 and CDR2: SGHRS, YFSETQ. There are 11 residues in the CDR3. CDR3 amino acids: CASSLAGEQYF. For the CDR3, the DNA is TGCGCCAGCAGCTTGGCGGGCGAGCAGTACTTC.

This rearrangement joins TRBV5-1 to TRBJ2-7, with 10 positions matching TRBD2. CDR1 is SGHRS, CDR2 YFSETQ, per germline. This CDR3 region has 16 residues. After removal of 1 base from V and 5 bases from J, the junction contained 9 bases not matched to a gene. The CDR3 loop reads CASSLRASGSLDEQYF. DNA for the CDR3: TGCGCCAGCAGCTTGAGGGCTAGCGGGAGTCTAGACGAGCAGTACTTC.

The V call is TRBV9, the J call TRBJ2-3; TRBD2 matches 14 bases. The ends lost 3 bases at V and 4 bases at J; junction bases unmatched: 4. Germline V gene data show CDR1 as SGDLS and CDR2 as YYNGEE. The length of the CDR3 is 16 residues. The chain's CDR3 is CASSGGLAGGSDTQYF. Here the CDR3 DNA reads TGTGCCAGCAGCGGCGGACTAGCGGGAGGTTCAGATACGCAGTATTTT. Complete variable domain (other parts from reference TRBV9 and TRBJ2-3): DSGVTQTPKHLITATGQRVTLRCSPRSGDLSVYWYQQSLDQGLQFLIQYYNGEERAKGNILERFSAQQFPDLHSELNLSSLELGDSALYFCASSGGLAGGSDTQYFGPGTRLTVL.

The chain links TRBV19 to TRBJ2-1; TRBD1 matches at 7 bases. The CDR3 contains 14 residues. Germline V gene sequence: CDR1 LNHDA, CDR2 SQIVND (reference sequence). The V gene end was trimmed by 4 bases and the J gene end by 2 bases; junction bases not matched to a gene: 2. The CDR3 nucleotides read TGTGCCAGTAGTACTCAGGGGGCCTACAATGAGCAGTTCTTC. It is translated as CASSTQGAYNEQFF.

V is TRBV11-2 and J is TRBJ2-1; D gene uncertain. Germline CDR1 is SGHAT and CDR2 is FQNNGV. Trimming stripped 0 bases from V and 6 bases from J, with 6 bases between. The CDR3 runs to 13 residues. DNA for the CDR3: TGTGCCAGCAGCTTAGATTTCTTCAATGAGCAGTTCTTC. It encodes CASSLDFFNEQFF.

CDR3 bases: TGTGCCATCAGTGAGGGTGACAGGCGGCCTGAAGCTTTCTTT. This gives the protein CAISEGDRRPEAFF. The rearrangement links TRBV10-3 to TRBJ1-1; D possibly corresponds to TRBD1 (6 bases). Trimming stripped 2 bases from V and 6 bases from J, with 13 bases between. CDR1 is ENHRY, CDR2 SYGVKD, per germline. The CDR3 totals 14 residues.

V is TRBV5-6 and J is TRBJ2-1, with 10 bases fitting TRBD2. Germline V CDR1 and CDR2: SGHDT, YYEEEE. J was trimmed by 10 bases and V by 5 bases; bases with no gene match: 3. The CDR3 runs to 12 residues. CDR3 bases: TGTGCCAGCAGGGAGACTAGCGGGGAGCAGTTCTTC. As protein: CASRETSGEQFF.

V usage is TRBV4-1 and J usage is TRBJ1-5; D not certain. The germline V gene has CDR1 MGHRA and CDR2 YSYEKL. The CDR3 totals 14 residues. V gave up 0 bases and J gave up 4 bases, with 7 bases separating them. CDR3 amino acids: CASSQDRGNQPQHF. The CDR3 DNA reads as TGCGCCAGCAGCCAAGATCGCGGGAATCAGCCCCAGCATTTT.

The chain employs TRBV9 and TRBJ2-3; D ambiguous. This CDR3 spans 14 amino acids. The germline V gene encodes CDR1 SGDLS and CDR2 YYNGEE. V lost 4 bases and J 2 bases, leaving 11 bases between the germline ends. This CDR3 is CASSPRLNTDTQYF. DNA for the CDR3: TGTGCCAGCAGCCCCCGACTTAACACAGATACGCAGTATTTT.

Here the CDR3 reads CASSLPPGSTGELFF. CDR3 nucleotides: TGTGCCAGCAGCCTCCCCCCCGGGAGCACCGGGGAGCTGTTTTTT. The chain links TRBV7-9 to TRBJ2-2; D may be TRBD2 (6 bases). CDR3 length equals 15 residues. V dropped 5 bases and J dropped 4 bases, with 14 bases sitting between them. CDR1 is SEHNR and CDR2 is FQNEAQ in the germline V gene (reference sequence).

The V gene is TRBV7-2, the J gene TRBJ2-7; D is ambiguous. The ends were cut back, 5 bases at V and 3 bases at J, with 11 bases in the middle. Germline lookup yields CDR1 SGHTA and CDR2 FQGNSA. This CDR3 contains 13 residues. CDR3 amino acids: CASSTYLDYEQYF. For the CDR3, the DNA is TGTGCCAGCAGCACCTACCTAGACTACGAGCAGTACTTC.

The chain couples TRBV11-2 to TRBJ2-3, with 10 positions matching TRBD2. Per the germline V gene, CDR1 is SGHAT and CDR2 is FQNNGV. The CDR3 has 16 residues. The V and J ends lost 4 bases and 0 bases, in that order; junction bases with no gene match: 4. The CDR3 DNA reads as TGTGCCAGCAGCTCAGGACTAGCGGTTAGCACAGATACGCAGTATTTT. Translated: CASSSGLAVSTDTQYF.

The chain combines TRBV18 with TRBJ1-3; possibly TRBD1 for D (5 bases). The CDR3 extends over 15 amino acids. Germline V gene lookup returns CDR1 KGHSH and CDR2 LQKENI. V was trimmed by 0 bases and J by 0 bases, leaving 6 bases between them. CDR3 sequence: CASSPPGDSGNTIYF. The CDR3 coding sequence is TGTGCCAGCTCACCACCAGGGGACTCTGGAAACACCATATATTTT.

The chain combines TRBV19 with TRBJ1-5; 8 positions agree with TRBD1. Germline V CDR1 and CDR2: LNHDA, SQIVND (reference sequence). The CDR3 runs to 15 residues. The V and J ends lost 0 bases and 4 bases, in that order; junction bases with no gene match: 2. The DNA of the CDR3 is TGTGCCAGTAGTATAGATACAGGGGGGAATCAGCCCCAGCATTTT. It yields the protein CASSIDTGGNQPQHF.

The CDR3 loop reads CASTPGSETYEQYF. Written as DNA, the CDR3 is TGTGCCAGCACCCCAGGTAGCGAGACCTACGAGCAGTACTTC. V and J are TRBV5-5 and TRBJ2-7; D may be TRBD2 (5 bases). The germline gives CDR1 SGHKS, CDR2 YYEKEE (reference sequence). The CDR3 loop spans 14 amino acids. The ends were cut back, 6 bases at V and 2 bases at J, with 15 bases in the middle. Together with reference TRBV5-5 and TRBJ2-7, the CDR3 gives the full variable domain: DAGVTQSPTHLIKTRGQQVTLRCSPISGHKSVSWYQQVLGQGPQFIFQYYEKEERGRGNFPDRFSARQFPNYSSELNVNALLLGDSALYLCASTPGSETYEQYFGPGTRLTVT.

The rearrangement links TRBV2 to TRBJ2-2; 8 nucleotides match TRBD1. CDR3 length: 14 residues. With 3 bases clipped from V and 7 bases from J, the junction kept 4 bases outside the gene matches. From germline, CDR1 is SNHLY and CDR2 FYNNEI. CDR3 sequence reads: CASSDRGLGGELFF. As DNA, the CDR3 is TGTGCCAGCAGTGACAGGGGGCTAGGCGGGGAGCTGTTTTTT.

This chain connects TRBV29-1 to TRBJ2-1; D might be TRBD1 (6 bases). V lost 5 bases and J lost 7, with 9 bases in between. Per germline, CDR1 SQVTM and CDR2 ANQGSEA. The CDR3 is 11 amino acids. This CDR3 reads CSVLGGNEQFF. The CDR3 DNA is TGCAGCGTTCTAGGGGGAAATGAGCAGTTCTTC.

The chain joins TRBV11-3 to TRBJ2-7; 9 positions match TRBD1. The CDR3 spans 16 residues. Germline CDR1 and CDR2: SGHNT and YENEEA. V lost 5 bases to trimming and J lost 4 bases; unmatched junction nucleotides: 12. CDR3 region: CASSTRDRATRYEQYF. The CDR3 DNA sequence: TGTGCCAGCAGCACCCGGGACAGGGCCACCCGATACGAGCAGTACTTC.

The rearrangement links TRBV6-1 to TRBJ1-2, with TRBD1 as a possible D gene (6 bases). CDR1 is MNHNS, CDR2 SASEGT, per germline. Trimming left V 8 bases short and J 7 bases short, with 17 bases between. The CDR3 is 13 residues long. The DNA for the CDR3 is TGTGCCAGCGAAGGGGGGAAATGGGGTGGCTACACCTTC. Translating it yields CASEGGKWGGYTF.

V is TRBV2 and J is TRBJ2-1; D is unclear. CDR1 is SNHLY, CDR2 FYNNEI, per germline. The CDR3 spans 11 residues. Between the trimmed V and J ends, which lost 6 bases and 8 bases, there was a span of 8 bases. For the CDR3, the DNA is TGTGCCAGCAGAAAAGCCTATGAGCAGTTCTTC. Residues: CASRKAYEQFF.

This clone was counted once. The V call is TRBV19, the J call TRBJ2-1, with 10 bases aligning to TRBD2. The CDR3 has 15 residues. CDR1 is LNHDA and CDR2 is SQIVND in the germline V gene (reference sequence). Trimming cost V 6 bases and J 7 bases; bases outside gene matches: 9. CDR3 bases: TGTGCCAGTAGCCACCCTAGCGGGAGTCATAATGAGCAGTTCTTC. Translating gives CASSHPSGSHNEQFF. The full variable domain, completed using reference TRBV19 and TRBJ2-1, is DGGITQSPKYLFRKEGQNVTLSCEQNLNHDAMYWYRQDPGQGLRLIYYSQIVNDFQKGDIAEGYSVSREKKESFPLTVTSAQKNPTAFYLCASSHPSGSHNEQFFGPGTRLTVL.